Listed below are T cell receptor beta chains from one sample, sequenced in a study of T cells in Graves' hyperthyroidism and ophthalmopathy. A single record per CDR3 protein comes from TCRdb applying MiXCR to the multiplex PCR reads. The profile covers some 490,000 distinct CDR3 sequences, with around 16% appearing a single time and 29% taken by the ten largest. Material for sequencing was blood. Receptors originate from a woman in her 30s with Graves' ophthalmopathy. The CDR3 runs from the conserved cysteine through the conserved F or W. The D gene is left open where the match is weak. Rows may omit the clone size; those that give it use once, few, many or a size class.

CDR3aa: CASSPSVHTPYEQYF; CDR3nt: TGTGCCAGCAGCCCATCCGTCCACACCCCCTACGAGCAGTACTTC; v_gene: TRBV7-2; j_gene: TRBJ2-7; abundance: many; d_gene: .
CDR3aa: CASNQGVATNEKLFF; CDR3nt: TGTGCCAGCAACCAGGGAGTTGCAACTAATGAAAAACTGTTTTTT; v_gene: TRBV19; j_gene: TRBJ1-4; abundance: .; d_gene: .
CDR3aa: CASSPHGSGETQYF; CDR3nt: TGTGCCAGCAGCCCCCACGGGTCCGGGGAGACCCAGTACTTC; v_gene: TRBV7-2; j_gene: TRBJ2-5; abundance: .; d_gene: .
CDR3aa: CASSEEGRNYGYTF; CDR3nt: TGTGCCAGCAGTGAAGAGGGCAGAAACTATGGCTACACCTTC; v_gene: TRBV6-1; j_gene: TRBJ1-2; abundance: .; d_gene: .
CDR3aa: CASSSPGVRGSPNEQYF; CDR3nt: TGTGCCAGCAGTTCCCCTGGGGTTAGGGGTTCCCCCAACGAGCAGTACTTC; v_gene: TRBV28; j_gene: TRBJ2-7; abundance: many; d_gene: .
CDR3aa: CASRIGIAEYNEQFF; CDR3nt: TGCGCCAGCAGAATAGGAATCGCGGAATACAATGAGCAGTTCTTC; v_gene: TRBV5-1; j_gene: TRBJ2-1; abundance: many; d_gene: .
CDR3aa: CASSINGEEQFF; CDR3nt: TGTGCCAGTAGTATTAACGGAGAAGAGCAGTTCTTC; v_gene: TRBV19; j_gene: TRBJ2-1; abundance: .; d_gene: .
CDR3aa: CASSRFQGVSQPQHF; CDR3nt: TGTGCCAGCAGTAGGTTTCAGGGGGTAAGTCAGCCCCAGCATTTT; v_gene: TRBV6-1; j_gene: TRBJ1-5; abundance: few; d_gene: TRBD1
CDR3aa: CASSYPGYEQYF; CDR3nt: TGTGCCAGCAGTTACCCGGGCTACGAGCAGTACTTC; v_gene: TRBV6-2/TRBV6-3; j_gene: TRBJ2-7; abundance: many; d_gene: .
CDR3aa: CASSLDRTEEKLFF; CDR3nt: TGCGCCAGCAGCTTGGATCGGACCGAGGAAAAACTGTTTTTT; v_gene: TRBV5-1; j_gene: TRBJ1-4; abundance: .; d_gene: .
CDR3aa: CASSQDFGTSSPYEQYF; CDR3nt: TGTGCCAGCAGCCAAGATTTTGGGACTAGCAGCCCCTACGAGCAGTACTTC; v_gene: TRBV3-1; j_gene: TRBJ2-7; abundance: .; d_gene: TRBD2
CDR3aa: CASSIGTGNSDTQYF; CDR3nt: TGTGCCAGCAGCATCGGGACAGGGAATTCAGATACGCAGTATTTT; v_gene: TRBV7-9; j_gene: TRBJ2-3; abundance: once; d_gene: TRBD1
CDR3aa: CASSPTSGRSLTQYF; CDR3nt: TGTGCCAGCAGCCCGACTAGCGGGAGAAGTTTGACGCAGTATTTT; v_gene: TRBV27; j_gene: TRBJ2-3; abundance: few; d_gene: TRBD2
CDR3aa: CASSDLTANQPQHF; CDR3nt: TGTGCCAGCAGCGATTTGACGGCGAATCAGCCCCAGCATTTT; v_gene: TRBV12-3/TRBV12-4; j_gene: TRBJ1-5; abundance: medium-sized; d_gene: .
CDR3aa: CASSILWGAYQPQHF; CDR3nt: TGTGCCAGTAGTATATTGTGGGGGGCTTATCAGCCCCAGCATTTT; v_gene: TRBV19; j_gene: TRBJ1-5; abundance: .; d_gene: .
CDR3aa: CASTRGGTGGKPQHF; CDR3nt: TGTGCCAGCACCCGGGGGGGGACAGGGGGTAAGCCCCAGCATTTT; v_gene: TRBV2; j_gene: TRBJ1-5; abundance: few; d_gene: TRBD1
CDR3aa: CASSRTTGVGETQYF; CDR3nt: TGCGCCAGCAGCCGAACAACAGGGGTCGGGGAGACCCAGTACTTC; v_gene: TRBV4-3; j_gene: TRBJ2-5; abundance: .; d_gene: TRBD1
CDR3aa: CASSQGGRINYGYTF; CDR3nt: TGTGCCAGTAGTCAAGGAGGCAGGATCAACTATGGCTACACCTTC; v_gene: TRBV19; j_gene: TRBJ1-2; abundance: .; d_gene: .
CDR3aa: CASSLFPPTDTQYF; CDR3nt: TGTGCCAGCAGTTTATTCCCTCCCACAGATACGCAGTATTTT; v_gene: TRBV27; j_gene: TRBJ2-3; abundance: many; d_gene: .
CDR3aa: CASSEQGEVHEQYF; CDR3nt: TGTGCCAGCAGTGAACAGGGGGAGGTCCACGAGCAGTACTTC; v_gene: TRBV9; j_gene: TRBJ2-7; abundance: few; d_gene: TRBD1
CDR3aa: CASSLAGAEYSYNEQFF; CDR3nt: TGTGCCAGCAGCTTAGCGGGAGCCGAATACTCCTACAATGAGCAGTTCTTC; v_gene: TRBV7-9; j_gene: TRBJ2-1; abundance: .; d_gene: .
CDR3aa: CASSPVGYNEQFF; CDR3nt: TGCGCCAGCAGCCCTGTGGGGTACAATGAGCAGTTCTTC; v_gene: TRBV4-1; j_gene: TRBJ2-1; abundance: few; d_gene: .
CDR3aa: CATSDSTGSTDTQYF; CDR3nt: TGTGCCACCAGTGATTCGACAGGGAGCACAGATACGCAGTATTTT; v_gene: TRBV24-1; j_gene: TRBJ2-3; abundance: .; d_gene: TRBD1
CDR3aa: CASSPMDREYQETQYF; CDR3nt: TGTGCCAGCTCACCGATGGACAGGGAGTACCAAGAGACCCAGTACTTC; v_gene: TRBV18; j_gene: TRBJ2-5; abundance: many; d_gene: TRBD1
CDR3aa: CASRLGYEQYF; CDR3nt: TGCGCCAGCAGGCTGGGCTACGAGCAGTACTTC; v_gene: TRBV5-1; j_gene: TRBJ2-7; abundance: many; d_gene: .
CDR3aa: CAISGQGASGANVLTF; CDR3nt: TGTGCCATCAGCGGACAGGGGGCGTCTGGGGCCAACGTCCTGACTTTC; v_gene: TRBV10-3; j_gene: TRBJ2-6; abundance: many; d_gene: TRBD1
CDR3aa: CASSPRTGGADIQYF; CDR3nt: TGTGCCAGCTCACCTCGGACAGGGGGGGCGGACATTCAGTACTTC; v_gene: TRBV18; j_gene: TRBJ2-4; abundance: few; d_gene: TRBD1
CDR3aa: CASSYSKGVYNEQFF; CDR3nt: TGTGCCAGCAGTTACTCGAAAGGGGTCTACAATGAGCAGTTCTTC; v_gene: TRBV6-5; j_gene: TRBJ2-1; abundance: few; d_gene: .
CDR3aa: CASSLQDYNEKLFF; CDR3nt: TGCGCCAGCAGCCTCCAGGATTATAATGAAAAACTGTTTTTT; v_gene: TRBV4-3; j_gene: TRBJ1-4; abundance: few; d_gene: .
CDR3aa: CASTDYKINTGELFF; CDR3nt: TGTGCCAGTACTGATTACAAGATAAACACCGGGGAGCTGTTTTTT; v_gene: TRBV19; j_gene: TRBJ2-2; abundance: .; d_gene: .
CDR3aa: CSATEISGTSGDRNTQYF; CDR3nt: TGCAGTGCTACAGAAATATCCGGGACTAGCGGGGATCGGAATACGCAGTATTTT; v_gene: TRBV20-1; j_gene: TRBJ2-3; abundance: .; d_gene: TRBD2
CDR3aa: CASSIDGGSTDTQYF; CDR3nt: TGTGCCAGTAGTATAGATGGGGGTAGCACAGATACGCAGTATTTT; v_gene: TRBV19; j_gene: TRBJ2-3; abundance: many; d_gene: .
CDR3aa: CASSYEQQGYEQYF; CDR3nt: TGTGCCAGCAGTTACGAACAACAGGGCTACGAGCAGTACTTC; v_gene: TRBV6-5; j_gene: TRBJ2-7; abundance: .; d_gene: .
CDR3aa: CASSMGAGVDTQYF; CDR3nt: TGTGCCAGTAGTATGGGGGCAGGTGTGGATACGCAGTATTTT; v_gene: TRBV19; j_gene: TRBJ2-3; abundance: .; d_gene: .
CDR3aa: CSAREAGTGPDYEQYF; CDR3nt: TGCAGTGCTAGAGAGGCCGGGACAGGGCCTGACTACGAGCAGTACTTC; v_gene: TRBV20-1; j_gene: TRBJ2-7; abundance: .; d_gene: TRBD1
CDR3aa: CASSEEIAGFYNEQFF; CDR3nt: TGTGCCAGCAGTGAAGAAATAGCGGGATTCTACAATGAGCAGTTCTTC; v_gene: TRBV6-1; j_gene: TRBJ2-1; abundance: .; d_gene: TRBD2